This T cell receptor beta chain derives from a study of blood T cell repertoires in COVID-19. The CDR3 has 14 amino acids. V shed 0 bases and J shed 6 bases, with 13 bases lying between them. Germline CDR1 and CDR2: SGHRS and YFSETQ. This table comes from immunoSEQ multiplex PCR, and its TCRdb copy is limited to in-frame clones, with some not included. The sample has over 150,000 clones, roughly four fifths seen once; the top ten hold 7% to 9%. This TCR derives from a man aged 40-49 years who had recovered from COVID-19. The chain has TRBV5-1 and TRBJ2-7, with D possibly matching TRBD1 (5 bases). Sequenced material: PBMCs or T cells enriched from blood (not recorded which). The CDR3 is CASSLGQGFGEQYF. Written as DNA, the CDR3 is TGCGCCAGCAGCTTGGGGCAGGGTTTCGGCGAGCAGTACTTC.